A single sample gave rise to the 16 T cell receptor beta chains below, sequenced in a study of blood T cells in healthy people across ages. Primed by a sample-barcoded 5' primer and a J-beta primer mix, a second PCR proceeded for roughly 6 to 12 cycles. TCRdb recomputed calls from the 5' RACE reads with MiXCR, one row per CDR3 protein. The sample carries around 990,000 distinct CDR3 sequences, 30% to 40% recorded once. Sequenced sample: blood. The receptors come from a man younger than 35 in good health.

This clonotype turned up a few times. The chain has TRBV20-1 and TRBJ2-1, with D tentatively TRBD1 (6 bases). The CDR3 length is 14 residues. Germline V CDR1 and CDR2: DFQATT, SNEGSKA (reference sequence). The V gene lost 2 bases and the J gene lost 0 bases, with 8 bases spanning the gap. The CDR3 sequence: CSARLDSSYNEQFF. The CDR3 DNA reads TGCAGTGCTAGATTGGACAGCTCCTACAATGAGCAGTTCTTC.

This clonotype was seen repeatedly, ten times or more. V and J are TRBV29-1 and TRBJ2-3, with D hard to call. The germline CDR1 and CDR2 sequences are SQVTM and ANQGSEA. V shed 4 bases and J shed 2 bases, with 10 bases lying between them. CDR3 length: 13 amino acids. The CDR3 nucleotides are TGCAGCGTTGGCACACTCACCACAGATACGCAGTATTTT. Residues: CSVGTLTTDTQYF.

This chain uses TRBV21-1 with TRBJ2-3; TRBD2, the D gene given by the table, was not confirmed from the DNA. TRBV21-1 is shown as a pseudogene. The CDR3 contains 16 residues. CDR3 sequence reads: CASSKARGGDTDTQYF. The DNA of the CDR3 is TGTGCCAGCAGCAAAGCCCGCGGGGGGGACACAGATACGCAGTATTTT.

This clonotype has only a few counts. The chain combines TRBV6-2 or TRBV6-3 with TRBJ1-5; D unclear. Germline lookup yields CDR1 MNHEY and CDR2 SVGEGT. The V end was cut by 5 bases, the J end by 0 bases, with 11 bases between. This CDR3 has 15 amino acids. CDR3 region: CASSPWTASNQPQHF. CDR3 coding DNA: TGTGCCAGCAGTCCCTGGACTGCTAGCAATCAGCCCCAGCATTTT.

This clonotype was detected once. The gene calls are TRBV7-9 and TRBJ1-2; D unresolved. CDR3 size: 10 residues. The V gene's germline CDR1 is SEHNR and CDR2 FQNEAQ (reference sequence). With 4 bases removed from V and 12 bases from J, the gap between germline ends came to 9 bases. CDR3 loop: CASSSLHHTF. Here the CDR3 DNA reads TGTGCCAGCAGCTCCCTGCATCACACCTTC.

This clonotype appeared a few times. This chain joins TRBV7-2 and TRBJ1-1; TRBD1 matches at 8 bases. CDR1 and CDR2 (germline): SGHTA, FQGNSA. CDR3 length: 17 amino acids. With V trimmed by 1 base and J by 7 bases, 14 bases remained unmatched. CDR3 in DNA: TGTGCCAGCAGCTTAGTTGGTTTGACAGGGGTAGGTGGTGAAGCTTTCTTT. It yields the protein CASSLVGLTGVGGEAFF.

V usage is TRBV6-1 and J usage is TRBJ1-2; tentatively, D is TRBD1 (6 bases). With 8 bases removed from V and 1 base from J, the gap between germline ends came to 17 bases. Germline CDR1 is MNHNS and CDR2 is SASEGT. The CDR3 covers 15 residues. The chain's CDR3 is CASWVRGRGNYGYTF. In DNA form, the CDR3 reads TGTGCCAGCTGGGTCAGGGGAAGGGGTAACTATGGCTACACCTTC.

Concerning this clonotype: A much larger clone is a single base away; this may be a read error. Here the CDR3 reads CASSPETAYNEQFF. CDR3 nucleotide sequence: TGTGCCAGCAGCCCCGAGACAGCTTACAATGAGCAGTTCTTC. This rearrangement joins TRBV11-1 to TRBJ2-1; a possible D gene is TRBD1 (5 bases). V lost 5 bases to trimming and J lost 4 bases, with 12 bases between them. The CDR3 spans 14 residues. Germline lookup yields CDR1 SGHAT and CDR2 FQDESV (reference sequence).

This clonotype was seen a few times. This chain joins TRBV12-5 and TRBJ2-1; D unclear. The CDR3 runs to 12 residues. Germline CDR1 and CDR2: LGHNT and FRNRAP. Trimming took 0 bases from V and 9 from J, leaving 6 bases between them. The CDR3 DNA follows: TGTGCTAGTGGTTTGGTAGAGACTGAGCAGTTCTTC. Protein product: CASGLVETEQFF.

V is TRBV7-2 and J is TRBJ1-6; D remains ambiguous. CDR3 size: 14 residues. Germline V lookup: CDR1 SGHTA, CDR2 FQGNSA. Trimming cost V 0 bases and J 7 bases, with 7 bases left between them. This CDR3 is CASSLAWENSPLHF. The CDR3 DNA reads TGTGCCAGCAGCTTAGCTTGGGAGAATTCACCCCTCCACTTT. The full variable domain, completed using reference TRBV7-2 and TRBJ1-6, is GAGVSQSPSNKVTEKGKDVELRCDPISGHTALYWYRQSLGQGLEFLIYFQGNSAPDKSGLPSDRFSAERTGGSVSTLTIQRTQQEDSAVYLCASSLAWENSPLHFGNGTRLTVT.

The J gene is TRBJ1-1, the V gene TRBV5-6; the D gene is possibly TRBD1 (5 bases). CDR1 SGHDT and CDR2 YYEEEE come from the germline V gene. V lost 2 bases and J lost 6, with 17 bases in between. CDR3 size: 15 residues. CDR3 sequence reads: CASSFGQGGAPEAFF. For the CDR3, the DNA is TGTGCCAGCAGCTTTGGGCAGGGTGGGGCCCCTGAAGCTTTCTTT.

The J gene is TRBJ1-5, the V gene TRBV2, with D perhaps matching TRBD1 (6 bases). Per the germline V gene, CDR1 is SNHLY and CDR2 is FYNNEI. Trimming removed 6 bases at V and 0 bases at J, with 12 bases between. The length of the CDR3 is 15 residues. CDR3 nucleotides: TGTGCCAGCAGGGGGGCAGTAGATAGCAATCAGCCCCAGCATTTT. As protein: CASRGAVDSNQPQHF.

V usage is TRBV7-2 and J usage is TRBJ2-7, with 7 bases lining up with TRBD1. After removal of 2 bases from V and 4 bases from J, the junction contained 5 bases not matched to a gene. Germline V CDR1 and CDR2: SGHTA, FQGNSA. The length of the CDR3 is 14 residues. The CDR3, as DNA: TGTGCCAGCAGCTTAACCGGGACAGATTACGAGCAGTACTTC. It is translated as CASSLTGTDYEQYF.

V usage is TRBV12-3 or TRBV12-4 and J usage is TRBJ2-1, with a tentative D call TRBD2 (6 bases). The CDR3 has 15 residues. The V end lost 6 bases, the J end lost 3 bases, and 15 bases lay between the germline ends. CDR3 sequence reads: CASSRAGTFYNEQFF. The CDR3 DNA reads as TGTGCCAGCAGCCGGGCCGGGACTTTCTACAATGAGCAGTTCTTC.

This clonotype was detected only a few times. The chain has TRBV4-2 and TRBJ1-2; D gene unclear. V was shortened by 0 bases and J by 2 bases, with 10 bases between the two germline ends. CDR1 LGHNA and CDR2 YNFKEQ come from the germline V gene. CDR3 length: 15 amino acids. The CDR3 nucleotides read TGTGCCAGCAGCCAAGAGGGGAATCGAAACTATGGCTACACCTTC. Protein sequence: CASSQEGNRNYGYTF.

This clonotype was seen more than once but under ten times. The rearrangement uses TRBV20-1 and TRBJ2-7; possible D gene TRBD2, 6 bases. In germline, CDR1 is DFQATT, CDR2 SNEGSKA (reference sequence). Trimming stripped 6 bases from V and 2 bases from J, with 11 bases between. This CDR3 has 12 residues. In DNA form, the CDR3 reads TGCAGTGCCGGCGGGGAGGCCTACGAGCAGTACTTC. Residues: CSAGGEAYEQYF.